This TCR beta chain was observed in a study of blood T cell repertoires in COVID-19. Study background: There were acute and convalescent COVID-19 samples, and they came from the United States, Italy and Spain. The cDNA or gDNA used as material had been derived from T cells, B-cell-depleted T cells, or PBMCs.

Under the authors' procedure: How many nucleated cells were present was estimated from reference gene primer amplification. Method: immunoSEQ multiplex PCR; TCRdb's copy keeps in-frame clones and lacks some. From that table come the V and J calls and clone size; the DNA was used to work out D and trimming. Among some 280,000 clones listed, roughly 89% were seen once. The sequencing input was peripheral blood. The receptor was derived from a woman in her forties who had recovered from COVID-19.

The CDR3 is CASSDLQPGLAGSYVDNEQFF. The DNA for the CDR3 is TGCGCCAGCAGCGACCTCCAACCGGGACTAGCGGGGTCCTACGTTGACAATGAGCAGTTCTTC. This chain connects TRBV5-1 to TRBJ2-1; 13 nucleotides line up with TRBD2. The CDR3 loop spans 21 amino acids. Unmatched junction bases numbered 21, after V lost 4 bases and J lost 5 bases. Germline CDR1 is SGHRS and CDR2 is YFSETQ.